This TCR beta chain comes out of a study of shared clonotypes between healthy human individuals. Study findings and constraints: A handful of donors shared 4.5% to 6.5% of their naive CD4 clonotypes.

CDR3 length: 15 residues. CDR1 is SGHTA and CDR2 is FQGNSA in the germline V gene. V lost 2 bases, J lost 7 bases, and 9 bases stayed unmatched. With regard to this clone: Its antigen is undetermined.

For every subset, genomic DNA was evenly distributed across several immunoSEQ plates. Clones were sequenced by immunoSEQ multiplex PCR, and TCRdb holds only the in-frame ones, with some missing. The sample yields about 2.1 million clones, around 93% seen once. Naive CD8 cells, CD45RO-negative and positively selected for CCR7, excluded terminally differentiated effector memory CD45RA+ cells. The sequence was obtained from a man between 18 and 35 years old in good health. Some clones in this sample may be carry-over from other donors' samples. The V call is TRBV7-2, the J call TRBJ2-5; TRBD1 matches 8 bases. The sequenced sample was naive CD8+ T cells from PBMCs. CDR3 sequence (DNA): TGTGCCAGCAGCTTAATGCCGACAGGGGTGGGGACCCAGTACTTC. It encodes CASSLMPTGVGTQYF.